Presented here are 15 T cell receptor beta chains from one specimen sequenced in a study of Graves' ophthalmopathy and Graves' hyperthyroidism. From RNA, the CDR3 regions of TCR beta chains were amplified and sequenced. A first-round RT-PCR used HTBI primers, followed by a second-round multiplex PCR. MiXCR, run by TCRdb on the multiplex PCR reads, gives a single entry per CDR3 protein. The data show 200,000 to 250,000 distinct CDR3 sequences, about 22% seen once. Material: peripheral blood. These TCRs come from a woman aged 45 to 65 with Graves' ophthalmopathy.

The table lists this clonotype with a count of one. A much larger clone lies a single base off, so this may be a read error. The chain is built from TRBV20-1 and TRBJ2-5, with D perhaps matching TRBD2 (6 bases). The CDR3 contains 15 residues. Germline CDR1 and CDR2: DFQATT and SNEGSKA (reference sequence). V was pared by 0 bases and J by 10 bases, with 21 bases between. The CDR3, as DNA: TGCAGTGCTAGAGAGTCGCTAGCATTTCGCGGGATCCAGTACTTC. Protein sequence: CSARESLAFRGIQYF.

The genes are TRBV28 and TRBJ2-6; no clear D gene. The CDR3 runs to 15 residues. V was trimmed by 6 bases and J by 0 bases, leaving 9 bases between them. Germline CDR1 MDHEN, CDR2 SYDVKM. CDR3 coding DNA: TGTGCCAGCAGATCTCCCGGCTCTGGGGCCAACGTCCTGACTTTC. Its protein product is CASRSPGSGANVLTF. Complete variable domain (other parts from reference TRBV28 and TRBJ2-6): DVKVTQSSRYLVKRTGEKVFLECVQDMDHENMFWYRQDPGLGLRLIYFSYDVKMKEKGDIPEGYSVSREKKERFSLILESASTNQTSMYLCASRSPGSGANVLTFGAGSRLTVL.

Ten or more counts support this clonotype. This sequence joins TRBV19 and TRBJ1-1; D unresolved. The CDR3 is 16 amino acids. Germline CDR1 and CDR2: LNHDA and SQIVND (reference sequence). Deletions cut 5 bases from V and 2 bases from J, with 18 bases between. This CDR3 reads CASSQLGYSGNTEAFF. CDR3 nucleotides: TGTGCCAGTAGTCAGTTAGGGTACAGTGGAAACACTGAAGCTTTCTTT.

This clonotype appeared many times. The chain carries TRBV12-3 or TRBV12-4 and TRBJ2-7; 9 bases are shared with TRBD2. V shed 5 bases, J shed 6 bases, and the junction held 8 bases outside the gene matches. The CDR3 totals 14 residues. CDR3 loop: CASSPGLASLEQYF. CDR3 coding DNA: TGTGCCAGCAGTCCGGGACTAGCTTCCCTCGAGCAGTACTTC.

This chain uses TRBV12-3 or TRBV12-4 with TRBJ1-3, with a possible D match to TRBD1 (6 bases). Trimming took 9 bases from V and 7 from J, leaving 13 bases between them. This CDR3 contains 12 residues. The CDR3 is CASCHRANTIYF. The CDR3 DNA reads as TGTGCCAGTTGCCACAGGGCGAACACCATATATTTT.

This clonotype was counted many times. The rearrangement uses TRBV12-3 or TRBV12-4 and TRBJ2-2, with D possibly called TRBD1 or TRBD2 (6 bases each). V lost 8 bases, J lost 4 bases, and 14 bases lay in between. The CDR3 consists of 14 residues. The CDR3 region is CASQYKGGTGELFF. The CDR3 DNA reads TGTGCCAGCCAATACAAGGGGGGCACCGGGGAGCTGTTTTTT.

This clonotype was picked up many times. The chain recombines TRBV10-3 with TRBJ1-1, with D perhaps TRBD1 (5 bases). Trimming stripped 4 bases from V and 4 bases from J, with 10 bases between. Germline-derived CDR1 and CDR2 are ENHRY and SYGVKD. This CDR3 region has 13 residues. As DNA, the CDR3 is TGTGCCATCAGTGGTGAGGGGCTCACTGAAGCTTTCTTT. It codes for CAISGEGLTEAFF.

This clonotype was seen repeatedly, ten times or more. The genes are TRBV12-3 or TRBV12-4 and TRBJ1-1; D unresolved. The CDR3 contains 13 residues. V was trimmed by 6 bases and J by 1 base, leaving 9 bases between them. The CDR3 protein is CASSPPKNTEAFF. The CDR3 bases are TGTGCCAGCAGCCCCCCGAAGAACACTGAAGCTTTCTTT.

This sequence joins TRBV7-2 and TRBJ2-7; D tentatively fits TRBD1 or TRBD2 (7 bases each). V was trimmed by 5 bases and J by 4 bases, leaving 18 bases between them. CDR3 length: 15 amino acids. The germline gives CDR1 SGHTA, CDR2 FQGNSA. CDR3 sequence (DNA): TGTGCCAGCAGCACAGGCGGGGGACAGAATTACGAGCAGTACTTC. As protein: CASSTGGGQNYEQYF.

This clonotype was detected many times. The rearrangement uses TRBV4-1 and TRBJ1-1; D ambiguous. Germline lookup yields CDR1 MGHRA and CDR2 YSYEKL. This CDR3 has 14 residues. Trimming stripped 6 bases from V and 4 bases from J, with 15 bases between. This CDR3 is CASRPRSQITEAFF. The CDR3 bases are TGCGCCAGCAGGCCCCGGAGTCAGATCACTGAAGCTTTCTTT.

This sequence joins TRBV6-1 and TRBJ1-1, with D maybe TRBD1 (6 bases). CDR1 is MNHNS and CDR2 is SASEGT in the germline V gene. This CDR3 has 15 amino acids. Trimming shortened V by 2 bases and J by 1 base, and 11 bases separated the two germline ends. The DNA of the CDR3 is TGTGCCAGCAGTGAATTTGGGGGCCGGAACACTGAAGCTTTCTTT. The encoded protein is CASSEFGGRNTEAFF.

In this sample, this clonotype turned up many times. The chain employs TRBV30 and TRBJ1-1, with 10 bases fitting TRBD1. The CDR3 is 14 amino acids. Germline V lookup: CDR1 GTSNPN, CDR2 SVGIG (reference sequence). V dropped 3 bases and J dropped 6; count of bases not matched to a gene: 7. CDR3: CAWRGGTGVAEAFF. CDR3 DNA sequence: TGTGCCTGGAGAGGAGGGACAGGGGTAGCTGAAGCTTTCTTT.

This clonotype was detected ten times or more. The chain carries TRBV12-3 or TRBV12-4 and TRBJ1-5; no clear D. This CDR3 is built from 11 residues. V was trimmed by 1 base and J by 14 bases, leaving 9 bases between them. CDR3 nucleotide sequence: TGTGCCAGCAGTTTAGGGGGTGGGAAGCATTTT. Residues: CASSLGGGKHF.

This rearrangement joins TRBV2 to TRBJ2-2, with D perhaps matching TRBD1 (5 bases). Germline V lookup: CDR1 SNHLY, CDR2 FYNNEI. The CDR3 covers 15 residues. V was cut by 3 bases and J by 2 bases, with 10 bases left in between. Here the CDR3 reads CASSEQGYNTGELFF. The DNA of the CDR3 is TGTGCCAGCAGTGAGCAGGGCTATAACACCGGGGAGCTGTTTTTT.

This clonotype has at least ten counts. This sequence may be a read error, since a much larger clone differs from it by one base. The chain has TRBV7-2 and TRBJ2-7, with D hard to call. Germline V gene data show CDR1 as SGHTA and CDR2 as FQGNSA. The V end was cut by 7 bases, the J end by 3 bases, with 16 bases between. CDR3 length: 14 residues. In DNA form, the CDR3 reads TGTGCCAGCAACTCAGACTTCTCAAGCTACGAGCAGTACTTC. Translating gives CASNSDFSSYEQYF.